This T cell receptor beta chain is drawn from a study of cytomegalovirus exposure and HLA in healthy donors. Whole-study context: In terms of ancestry, the Caucasian-associated cluster contained about 80% of the approximately 430 genotyped donors. General study points: Some V segments, including TRBV6-2 and TRBV6-3, were excluded as indistinguishable. Later analysis showed most CMV-associated TCR beta chains appearing HLA-restricted. Specific recognition of CMV antigens was confirmed in vitro for a few chains (all CMV-associated).

V dropped 4 bases and J dropped 5 bases, with 8 bases sitting between them. CDR3 length: 12 residues. Germline lookup yields CDR1 ENHRY and CDR2 SYGVKD. The PCR used 60 Vbeta and 13 Jbeta primers. Generated by immunoSEQ multiplex PCR, the TCRdb table keeps only in-frame clones and is missing some. The top ten clones hold about 1.8% of a sample with about 200,000 clones, 65% to 85% of them seen once. Concerning this clone itself: No antigen is known for it.

The source of this sequence is a man younger than 30 in good health and CMV-seronegative. The rearrangement joins TRBV10-3 to TRBJ2-5; no clear D. The sample comprised PBMCs. CDR3 sequence reads: CAISGLTETQYF. DNA for the CDR3: TGTGCCATCAGTGGGTTAACTGAGACCCAGTACTTC.